These T cell receptor beta chains were read from a single sample in a study of T cell changes during pregnancy in multiple sclerosis. Clones were sequenced by immunoSEQ multiplex PCR, and TCRdb holds only the in-frame ones, with some missing. The table has approximately 90,000 clones, about 94% seen once. Sequencing used peripheral blood, obtained in the third trimester of pregnancy. Receptors originate from a female donor with multiple sclerosis, enrolled in a pregnancy study. The CDR3 runs from the conserved cysteine through the conserved F or W. Each record gives: D gene, J gene, V gene, clone size, CDR3 protein, CDR3 DNA. D genes are given only for firm matches. Rows give clone size only sometimes, using once, few, many, or a class for an expanded clone.

TRBD1,TRBJ2-1,TRBV4-2,-,CASSQETGDLYNEQFF,TGTGCCAGCAGCCAAGAGACAGGGGACCTATACAATGAGCAGTTCTTC
TRBD2,TRBJ2-3,TRBV5-1,-,CASSWLAGDLDTQYF,TGCGCCAGCAGCTGGCTAGCGGGAGATCTGGATACGCAGTATTTT
-,TRBJ2-5,TRBV2,once,CASSKTIQETQYF,TGTGCCAGCAGTAAAACAATTCAAGAGACCCAGTACTTC
-,TRBJ2-3,TRBV6-1,once,CASREPGNTQYF,TGTGCCAGCAGGGAGCCGGGGAATACGCAGTATTTT
TRBD2,TRBJ2-6,TRBV6-4,once,CASSPRTSGSSGANVLTF,TGTGCCAGCAGCCCCCGGACTAGCGGGAGCTCTGGGGCCAACGTCCTGACTTTC
-,TRBJ2-5,TRBV28,-,CASSLGGGVETQYF,TGTGCCAGCAGTTTGGGAGGGGGGGTAGAGACCCAGTACTTC
-,TRBJ2-7,TRBV7-9,-,CASSLYGGGSLHEQYF,TGTGCCAGCAGCTTATATGGTGGGGGGAGTCTCCACGAGCAGTACTTC
TRBD1,TRBJ2-7,TRBV5-1,-,CASSLGTGGTYEQYF,TGCGCCAGCAGCTTGGGGACAGGGGGCACCTACGAGCAGTACTTC
-,TRBJ2-2,TRBV28,-,CASSFIGNRVFGELFF,TGTGCCAGCAGTTTCATTGGGAACAGGGTCTTTGGGGAGCTGTTTTTT
-,TRBJ2-1,TRBV11-2,-,CASSLDSGLEGYNEQFF,TGTGCCAGCAGCTTAGATTCGGGTTTAGAGGGTTACAATGAGCAGTTCTTC
-,TRBJ2-3,TRBV10-1,-,CASSESMGSGDTQYF,TGCGCCAGCAGTGAGTCGATGGGCTCAGGAGATACGCAGTATTTT
-,TRBJ2-1,TRBV5-1,-,CASSLATGSYNEQFF,TGCGCCAGCAGCTTGGCCACAGGGTCGTACAATGAGCAGTTCTTC
TRBD2,TRBJ2-7,TRBV19,-,CASSPSAGGHYEQYF,TGTGCCAGTAGTCCTTCGGCGGGAGGCCACTACGAGCAGTACTTC
-,TRBJ1-4,TRBV30,-,CAWSVLRSGEKLFF,TGTGCCTGGAGTGTACTAAGGAGTGGCGAAAAACTGTTTTTT
TRBD1,TRBJ2-1,TRBV11-2,-,CASSHRGRKQFF,TGTGCCAGCAGCCACAGGGGGAGAAAGCAGTTCTTC
-,TRBJ2-4,TRBV4-1,-,CASSQDYRRDIQYF,TGCGCCAGCAGCCAAGATTACAGGAGAGACATTCAGTACTTC
-,TRBJ2-1,TRBV19,-,CASSRSFDYNEQFF,TGTGCCAGTAGTCGGAGTTTTGACTACAATGAGCAGTTCTTC
-,TRBJ2-7,TRBV27,-,CASSSGPYEQYF,TGTGCCAGCAGCAGTGGCCCCTACGAGCAGTACTTC
TRBD1,TRBJ2-7,TRBV19,-,CASSVTGSSYEQYF,TGTGCCAGTAGTGTGACAGGGAGCTCCTACGAGCAGTACTTC
TRBD1,TRBJ1-4,TRBV25-1,once,CASSDPGQGWSEKLFF,TGTGCCAGCAGTGACCCCGGACAGGGATGGAGTGAAAAACTGTTTTTT
-,TRBJ2-2,TRBV7-6,-,CASSPGNTGELFF,TGTGCCAGCAGCCCGGGAAACACCGGGGAGCTGTTTTTT
-,TRBJ1-1,TRBV9,-,CASSVGDSGNTEAFF,TGTGCCAGCAGCGTAGGTGACAGTGGGAACACTGAAGCTTTCTTT
-,TRBJ2-1,TRBV13,once,CASSLEEGRISYNEQFF,TGTGCCAGCAGCTTAGAGGAGGGGCGAATCTCCTACAATGAGCAGTTCTTC
-,TRBJ2-7,TRBV4-2,-,CASSQEQAYEQYF,TGTGCCAGCAGCCAAGAACAGGCCTACGAGCAGTACTTC
TRBD2,TRBJ2-1,TRBV2,-,CASSDPGMREMSNEQFF,TGTGCCAGCAGTGATCCTGGGATGCGGGAGATGTCAAATGAGCAGTTCTTC
TRBD1,TRBJ2-5,TRBV4-2,-,CASSQEGTAGGTQYF,TGTGCCAGCAGCCAAGAGGGGACAGCCGGTGGGACCCAGTACTTC
TRBD1,TRBJ2-2,TRBV19,-,CASSNPLGTGTPGELFF,TGTGCCAGTAGTAACCCGCTCGGGACAGGGACCCCCGGGGAGCTGTTTTTT
TRBD1,TRBJ2-7,TRBV5-4,-,CASSTRTGGYYEQYF,TGTGCCAGCAGCACCCGGACAGGGGGCTACTACGAGCAGTACTTC
-,TRBJ2-1,TRBV11-2,-,CASSKGGALRTHNEQFF,TGTGCCAGCAGTAAAGGAGGAGCGCTTAGAACACACAATGAGCAGTTCTTC
-,TRBJ2-7,TRBV5-1,-,CASSLVAYTYEQYF,TGCGCCAGCAGCTTGGTTGCATACACCTACGAGCAGTACTTC
TRBD2,TRBJ2-3,TRBV9,-,CASSAALAGVTDTQYF,TGTGCCAGCAGCGCCGCGCTAGCGGGAGTCACAGATACGCAGTATTTT
-,TRBJ2-7,TRBV27,few,CASSLSQGYEQYF,TGTGCCAGCAGTTTGTCTCAGGGTTACGAGCAGTACTTC
-,TRBJ1-1,TRBV5-1,-,CASSLPGQNTEAFF,TGCGCCAGCAGCCTGCCGGGACAGAACACTGAAGCTTTCTTT
TRBD1,TRBJ2-7,TRBV27,-,CASSLQGPYEQYF,TGTGCCAGCAGTCTACAGGGGCCCTACGAGCAGTACTTC
-,TRBJ2-4,TRBV2,-,CASSDRPADIQYF,TGTGCCAGCAGTGACAGACCGGCGGACATTCAGTACTTC